Below, one T cell receptor (beta chain) is given with its context. Antigen specificity is unknown. The sample belongs to a study of shared clonotypes between healthy human individuals. Study at large: Per-donor plates numbered three CD4 naive, three CD4 memory, two CD8 naive and one CD8 memory. Points from the study as a whole: The researchers took only blood, and tissue repertoires probably look different.

Per the authors' pipeline: Filtering differed for immunoSEQ, which gave only junction sequences without quality scores. TCRdb keeps only in-frame clones here, not all; method: immunoSEQ multiplex PCR. V, J and clone size were drawn from that table, and D and trimming were deduced from the DNA. Among roughly 2 million clones, under 97% were seen once, and the ten largest hold 0.13%. CD4+ cells underwent separation, giving CD45RA+ naive and CD45RA-negative memory subsets. The sample taken for sequencing was naive CD4+ T cells sorted from blood. Regarding subset: CD45RA+ positively selected. The TCR originated in a man younger than 35 in good health.

The CDR3: CSVGRGASGRALLTYEQYF. The CDR3 DNA is TGCAGCGTAGGAAGAGGCGCTAGCGGGAGGGCCTTACTTACCTACGAGCAGTACTTC. This chain links TRBV29-1 with TRBJ2-7; 12 bases fit TRBD2. Germline loops: CDR1 SQVTM, CDR2 ANQGSEA. CDR3 size: 19 residues. V gave up 6 bases and J gave up 2 bases; unmatched junction bases: 20.